Described below is a single TCR beta chain sequence and its context. Its matching antigen is unknown. This entry belongs to a study of CD8+CD57+ T cells in acquired aplastic anemia. General study results and limits: Patients were compared with controls for CD8+ Simpson's diversity, and no significant difference emerged.

Germline CDR1 is DFQATT and CDR2 is SNEGSKA (reference sequence). The V end lost 2 bases, the J end lost 7 bases, and 8 bases lay between the germline ends. The CDR3 covers 12 residues. Patients selected for sequencing had displayed CD8+CD57+ cell expansion by flow cytometry. Every patient had severe acquired aplastic anemia. Patients were therapy-naive when their blood was sampled. According to the study, genomic DNA was the template for TCR beta VDJ and CDR3 profiling. MiXCR was run by TCRdb on the reads, yielding one entry per CDR3 protein. The sample has around 42,000 distinct CDR3 sequences, roughly three fifths seen once.

The specimen was sorted CD4+, CD8+, or CD8+CD57+ T cells (not recorded which) from PBMCs. The chain couples TRBV20-1 to TRBJ1-4; D unclear. The clonotype comes from a human donor with aplastic anemia. The CDR3 spells CSARPAGEKLFF. CDR3 DNA sequence: TGCAGTGCTAGACCGGCGGGTGAAAAACTGTTTTTT.